This TCR beta chain appears in the sequencing data of a study of shared T cell receptors in the human thymus. TCRdb's copy holds only in-frame clones and misses some; the assay was immunoSEQ multiplex PCR. In the table there are over 650,000 clones, about 90% of which are singletons. V was trimmed by 5 bases and J by 1 base, leaving 17 bases between them. This CDR3 has 16 residues. The V gene's germline CDR1 is PRHDT and CDR2 FYEKMQ (reference sequence). These data are also associated with another study on human thymus T cells. As reported in that work: Donors consisted of healthy Finnish infants (having corrective surgery for congenital heart defects). Seemingly biased V and J gene usage marked thymic and blood repertoires.

The sample taken for sequencing was thymocytes. This clonotype was sampled from a boy under two years old with a congenital heart defect. The gene calls are TRBV13 and TRBJ1-1; D is perhaps TRBD1 (6 bases). As DNA, the CDR3 is TGTGCCAGCAGCCCCGTGGGGGCTGGCGGGAACACTGAAGCTTTCTTT. Encoded protein: CASSPVGAGGNTEAFF.